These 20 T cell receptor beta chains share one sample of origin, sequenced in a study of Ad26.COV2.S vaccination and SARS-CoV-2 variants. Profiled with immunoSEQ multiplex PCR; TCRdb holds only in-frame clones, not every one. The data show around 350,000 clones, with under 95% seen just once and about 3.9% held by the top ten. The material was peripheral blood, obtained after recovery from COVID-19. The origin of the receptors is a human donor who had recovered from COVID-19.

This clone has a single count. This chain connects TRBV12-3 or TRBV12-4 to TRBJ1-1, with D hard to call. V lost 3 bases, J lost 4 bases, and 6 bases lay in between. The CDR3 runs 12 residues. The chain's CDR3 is CASSLGTTEAFF. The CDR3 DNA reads TGTGCCAGCAGTTTGGGCACCACTGAAGCTTTCTTT.

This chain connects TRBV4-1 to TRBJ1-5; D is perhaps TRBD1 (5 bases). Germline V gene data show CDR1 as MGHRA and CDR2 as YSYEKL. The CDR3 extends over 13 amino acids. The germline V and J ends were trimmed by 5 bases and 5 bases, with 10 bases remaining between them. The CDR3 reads CASSLGVDQPQHF. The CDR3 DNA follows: TGCGCCAGCAGCTTAGGGGTGGATCAGCCCCAGCATTTT.

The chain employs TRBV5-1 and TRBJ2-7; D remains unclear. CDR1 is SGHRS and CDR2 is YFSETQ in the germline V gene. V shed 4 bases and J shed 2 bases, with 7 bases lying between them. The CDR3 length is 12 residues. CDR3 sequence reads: CASSKPTYEQYF. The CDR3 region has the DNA TGCGCCAGCAGCAAACCCACCTACGAGCAGTACTTC.

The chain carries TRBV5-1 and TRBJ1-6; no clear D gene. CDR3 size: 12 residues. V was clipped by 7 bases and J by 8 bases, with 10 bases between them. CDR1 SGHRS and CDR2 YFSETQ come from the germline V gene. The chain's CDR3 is CASSIGDSPLHF. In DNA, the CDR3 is TGCGCCAGCTCCATCGGGGATTCACCCCTCCACTTT.

CDR3 residues: CAITGAGEQFF. The CDR3 nucleotides are TGTGCCATCACGGGGGCCGGTGAGCAGTTCTTC. This chain links TRBV10-3 with TRBJ2-1; D is perhaps TRBD1 or TRBD2 (6 bases each). V was shortened by 7 bases and J by 9 bases, with 10 bases between the two germline ends. Germline V gene sequence: CDR1 ENHRY, CDR2 SYGVKD. The CDR3 loop spans 11 amino acids.

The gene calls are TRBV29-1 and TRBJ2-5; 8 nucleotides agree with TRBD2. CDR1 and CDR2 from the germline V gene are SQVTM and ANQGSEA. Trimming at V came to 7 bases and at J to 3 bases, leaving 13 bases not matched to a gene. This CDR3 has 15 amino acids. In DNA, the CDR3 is TGCAGCGGGGAGGCCGTACTAGCGGCCAAAGAGACCCAGTACTTC. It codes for CSGEAVLAAKETQYF.

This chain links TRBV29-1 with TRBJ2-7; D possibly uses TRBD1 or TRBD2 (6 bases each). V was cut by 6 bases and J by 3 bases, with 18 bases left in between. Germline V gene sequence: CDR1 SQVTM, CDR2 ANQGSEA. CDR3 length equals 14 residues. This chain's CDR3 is CSVVGGLQGYEQYF. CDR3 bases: TGCAGCGTCGTAGGGGGGCTACAGGGCTACGAGCAGTACTTC.

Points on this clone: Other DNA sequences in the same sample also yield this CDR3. The CDR3 region is CASSLRPGKNEKLFF. The CDR3 region has the DNA TGCGCCAGCAGCTTACGACCGGGGAAAAATGAAAAACTGTTTTTT. J is TRBJ1-4 and V is TRBV5-1; no reliable D call. CDR3 size: 15 residues. V dropped 2 bases and J dropped 5 bases, with 13 bases sitting between them. In germline, CDR1 is SGHRS, CDR2 YFSETQ.

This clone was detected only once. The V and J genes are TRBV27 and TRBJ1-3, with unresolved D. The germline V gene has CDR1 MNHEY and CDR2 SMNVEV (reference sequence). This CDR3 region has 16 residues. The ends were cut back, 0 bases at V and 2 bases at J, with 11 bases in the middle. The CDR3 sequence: CASSLSRAGAGNTIYF. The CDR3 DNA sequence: TGTGCCAGCAGTTTATCGAGAGCGGGCGCTGGAAACACCATATATTTT.

CDR3 sequence reads: CASSPGVVGTGGSFVYEQYF. The CDR3 DNA is TGTGCCAGCTCACCAGGGGTCGTGGGGACAGGGGGGAGTTTTGTCTACGAGCAGTACTTC. The chain carries TRBV18 and TRBJ2-7; TRBD1 matches 11 bases. The CDR3 sequence is 20 residues long. From germline, CDR1 is KGHSH and CDR2 LQKENI. With 2 bases clipped from V and 3 bases from J, the junction kept 18 bases outside the gene matches.

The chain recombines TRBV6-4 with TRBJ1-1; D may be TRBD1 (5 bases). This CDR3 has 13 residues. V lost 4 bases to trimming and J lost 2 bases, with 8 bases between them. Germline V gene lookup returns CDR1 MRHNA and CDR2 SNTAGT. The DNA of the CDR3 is TGTGCCAGCAGTGTGGGGGGAAACACTGAAGCTTTCTTT. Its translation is CASSVGGNTEAFF.

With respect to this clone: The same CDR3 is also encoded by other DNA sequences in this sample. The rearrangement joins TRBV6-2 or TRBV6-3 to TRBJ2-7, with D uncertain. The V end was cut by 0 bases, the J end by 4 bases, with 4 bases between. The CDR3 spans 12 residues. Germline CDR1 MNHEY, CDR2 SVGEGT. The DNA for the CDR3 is TGTGCCAGCAGTTACTCGAGTTACGAGCAGTACTTC. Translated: CASSYSSYEQYF.

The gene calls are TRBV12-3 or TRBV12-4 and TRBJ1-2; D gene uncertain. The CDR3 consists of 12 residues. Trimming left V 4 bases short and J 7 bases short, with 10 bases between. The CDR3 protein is CASSSGDFGYTF. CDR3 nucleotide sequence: TGTGCCAGCAGTTCCGGCGACTTTGGCTACACCTTC.

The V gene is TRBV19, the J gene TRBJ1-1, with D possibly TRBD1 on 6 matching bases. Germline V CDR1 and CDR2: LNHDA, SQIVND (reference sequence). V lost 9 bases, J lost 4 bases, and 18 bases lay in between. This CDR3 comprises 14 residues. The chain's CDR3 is CASWGGRVGTEAFF. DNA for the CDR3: TGTGCCAGCTGGGGGGGGCGGGTTGGCACTGAAGCTTTCTTT. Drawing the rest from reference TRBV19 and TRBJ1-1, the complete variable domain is DGGITQSPKYLFRKEGQNVTLSCEQNLNHDAMYWYRQDPGQGLRLIYYSQIVNDFQKGDIAEGYSVSREKKESFPLTVTSAQKNPTAFYLCASWGGRVGTEAFFGQGTRLTVV.

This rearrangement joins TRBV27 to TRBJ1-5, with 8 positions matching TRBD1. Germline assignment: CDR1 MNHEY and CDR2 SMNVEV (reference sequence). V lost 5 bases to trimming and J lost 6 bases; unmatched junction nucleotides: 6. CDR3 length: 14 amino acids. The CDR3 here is CASSLRTGTQPQHF. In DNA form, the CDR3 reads TGTGCCAGCAGTCTCCGGACAGGGACTCAGCCCCAGCATTTT.

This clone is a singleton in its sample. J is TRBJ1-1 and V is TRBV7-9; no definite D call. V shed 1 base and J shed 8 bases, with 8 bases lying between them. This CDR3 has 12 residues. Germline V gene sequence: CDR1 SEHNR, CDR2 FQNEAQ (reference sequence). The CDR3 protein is CASSLVSGEAFF. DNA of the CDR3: TGTGCCAGCAGCTTAGTTTCGGGGGAAGCTTTCTTT.

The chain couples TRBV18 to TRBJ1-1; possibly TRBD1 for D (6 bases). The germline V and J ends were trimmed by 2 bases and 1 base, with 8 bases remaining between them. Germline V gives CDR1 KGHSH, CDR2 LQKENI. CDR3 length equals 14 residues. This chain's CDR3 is CASSPTGPNTEAFF. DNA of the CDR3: TGTGCCAGCTCACCAACAGGGCCGAACACTGAAGCTTTCTTT.

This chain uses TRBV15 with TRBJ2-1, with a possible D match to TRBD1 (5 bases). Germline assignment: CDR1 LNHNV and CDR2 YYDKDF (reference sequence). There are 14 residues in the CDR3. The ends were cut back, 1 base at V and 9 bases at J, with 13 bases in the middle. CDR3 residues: CATSRVQGAIEQFF. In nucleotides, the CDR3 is TGTGCCACCAGCAGAGTCCAGGGTGCGATTGAGCAGTTCTTC.

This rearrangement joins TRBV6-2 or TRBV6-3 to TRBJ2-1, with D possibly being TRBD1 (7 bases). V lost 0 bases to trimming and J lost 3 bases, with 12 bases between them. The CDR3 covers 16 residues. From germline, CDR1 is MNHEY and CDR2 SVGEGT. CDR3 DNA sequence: TGTGCCAGCAGTTACTCCGCAGGGGGGCTCTACAATGAGCAGTTCTTC. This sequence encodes CASSYSAGGLYNEQFF.

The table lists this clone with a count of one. This chain's CDR3 is CASSLDMMNTEAFF. CDR3 bases: TGCGCCAGCAGCTTGGATATGATGAACACTGAAGCTTTCTTT. The chain joins TRBV5-1 to TRBJ1-1, with unresolved D. From germline, CDR1 is SGHRS and CDR2 YFSETQ. The V end lost 0 bases, the J end lost 0 bases, and 6 bases lay between the germline ends. The CDR3 extends over 14 amino acids.